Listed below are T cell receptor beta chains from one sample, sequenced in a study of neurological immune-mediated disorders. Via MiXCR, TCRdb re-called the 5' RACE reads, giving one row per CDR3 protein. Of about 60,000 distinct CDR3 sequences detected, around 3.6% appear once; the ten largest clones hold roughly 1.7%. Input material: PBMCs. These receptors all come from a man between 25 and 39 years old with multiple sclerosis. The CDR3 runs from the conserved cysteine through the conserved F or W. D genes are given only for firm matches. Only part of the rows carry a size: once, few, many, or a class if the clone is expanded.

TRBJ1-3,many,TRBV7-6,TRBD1,TGTGCCAGCAGCTTAGCACAGGGGAAAGGAAACACCATATATTTT,CASSLAQGKGNTIYF
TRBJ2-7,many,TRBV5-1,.,TGCGCCAGCAGCCCCCCCCGCGAGGAAGAGCAGTACTTC,CASSPPREEEQYF
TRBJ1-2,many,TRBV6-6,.,TGTGCCAGCAGAACGGGGGGCTATGGCTACACCTTC,CASRTGGYGYTF
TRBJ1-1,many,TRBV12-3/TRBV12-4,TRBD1,TGTGCCAGCAGTTTTCTGCCCCAGGGGGCGAGATCGGACACTGAAGCTTTCTTT,CASSFLPQGARSDTEAFF
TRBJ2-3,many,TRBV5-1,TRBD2,TGCGCCAGCAGCACCTCCGGGACTAGCGGGAGACATACGCAGTATTTT,CASSTSGTSGRHTQYF
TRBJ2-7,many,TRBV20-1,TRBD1,TGCAGTGCTAGCCGGGACAGAGACCTGAACGAGCAGTACTTC,CSASRDRDLNEQYF
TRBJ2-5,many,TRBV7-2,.,TGTGCCAGCAGCTCGGACAGAATAGAGACCCAGTACTTC,CASSSDRIETQYF
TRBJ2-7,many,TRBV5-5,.,TGTGCCAGCAGCCCTCGGAGGGGCGAACAGTACGAGCAGTACTTC,CASSPRRGEQYEQYF
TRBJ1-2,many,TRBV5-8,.,TGTGCCAGCAGCTTGTGGACAGCTCCGCGAAGTGGCTACACCTTC,CASSLWTAPRSGYTF
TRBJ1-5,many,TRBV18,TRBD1,TGTGCCAGCTCACCAAAGCTTAAGGGGGCGAGGGCGAGCAATCAGCCCCAGCATTTT,CASSPKLKGARASNQPQHF
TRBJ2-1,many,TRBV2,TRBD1,TGTGCCAGCAGTGAATCAGGGACAGGGGGCGGTGAGCAGTTCTTC,CASSESGTGGGEQFF
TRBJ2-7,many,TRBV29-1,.,TGCAGCGTTGAAGATGTAGTCTACGAGCAGTACTTC,CSVEDVVYEQYF
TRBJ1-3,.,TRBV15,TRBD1,TGTGCCACCAGCGGAAGGACAGGCAACGGAAACACCATATATTTT,CATSGRTGNGNTIYF
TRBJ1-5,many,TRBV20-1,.,TGCAGTGCTAGAGCGTGGGGGATCAATCAGCCCCAGCATTTT,CSARAWGINQPQHF
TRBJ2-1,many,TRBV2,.,TGTGCCAGACATGACCCCCGAGGGAATGAGCAGTTCTTC,CARHDPRGNEQFF
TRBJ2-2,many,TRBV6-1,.,TGTGCCAGCAGTGAAGTACAGGGGAACACCGGGGAGCTGTTTTTT,CASSEVQGNTGELFF
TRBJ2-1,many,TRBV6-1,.,TGTGCCAGCAGGGAGGGGTACGCGAGCTCCTACAATGAGCAGTTCTTC,CASREGYASSYNEQFF
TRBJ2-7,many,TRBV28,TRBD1,TGTGCCAGCAGTTTTTATATCCGTGACAGGGGCGAGCAGTACTTC,CASSFYIRDRGEQYF
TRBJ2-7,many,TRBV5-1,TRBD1,TGCGCCAGCAGCCCCGACAGGGCCCCCTACGAGCAGTACTTC,CASSPDRAPYEQYF
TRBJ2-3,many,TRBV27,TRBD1,TGTGCCAGCACCACCTATACGACAGGGTACATCGCAGATACGCAGTATTTT,CASTTYTTGYIADTQYF
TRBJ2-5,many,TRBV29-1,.,TGCAGCGTTGAAGGAGGTTGGGAGACCCAGTACTTC,CSVEGGWETQYF
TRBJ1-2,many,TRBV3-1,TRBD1,TGTGCCAGCAGCTCAAGGTTCCGGGACAGCTATGGCTACACCTTC,CASSSRFRDSYGYTF
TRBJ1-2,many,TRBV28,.,TGTGCCAGCAGATACGAACAGGACTACTATGGCTACACCTTC,CASRYEQDYYGYTF
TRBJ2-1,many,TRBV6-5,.,TGTGCCAGCAGCCCGGGACTTCCAAATGAGCAGTTCTTC,CASSPGLPNEQFF
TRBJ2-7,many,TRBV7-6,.,TGTGCCAGCAGCTTTGCCGCGGGGTTAGTCTACGAGCAGTACTTC,CASSFAAGLVYEQYF
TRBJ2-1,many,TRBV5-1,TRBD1,TGCGCCAGCAGCGTGATGACAGGGTACAATGAGCAGTTCTTC,CASSVMTGYNEQFF
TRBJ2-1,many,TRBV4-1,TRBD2,TGCGCCAGCAGCCAAGCCGCGAGCGGGGGAGGTTACAATGAGCAGTTCTTC,CASSQAASGGGYNEQFF
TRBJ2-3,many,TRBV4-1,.,TGCGCCAGCAGCCCCCTCGCCGCCCTTTTAGCAGATACGCAGTATTTT,CASSPLAALLADTQYF
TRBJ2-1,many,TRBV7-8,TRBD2,TGTGCCAGCACCTACTCTTCTAGCGGAGAGGGAAGTGAGCAGTTCTTC,CASTYSSSGEGSEQFF
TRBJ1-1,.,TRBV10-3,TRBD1,TGTGCCACAATGGGACAGGAGAACACTGAAGCTTTCTTT,CATMGQENTEAFF
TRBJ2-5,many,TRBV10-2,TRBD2,TGCGCCAGCAGTTTAGCGGGAGCGGGAGAGACCCAGTACTTC,CASSLAGAGETQYF
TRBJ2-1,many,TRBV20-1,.,TGCAGTGCTAGAGAGCGGGGGCCGGTGGATGAGCAGTTCTTC,CSARERGPVDEQFF
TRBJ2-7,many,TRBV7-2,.,TGTGCCAGCAGCTCCGCCTACGAGCAGTACTTC,CASSSAYEQYF
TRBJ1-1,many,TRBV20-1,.,TGCAGTGCTAGAGATCGATACAGGAACACTGAAGCTTTCTTT,CSARDRYRNTEAFF
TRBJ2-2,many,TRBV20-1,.,TGCAGTGCTAGAGCTGTGGCAGGCATCGGGGAGCTGTTTTTT,CSARAVAGIGELFF
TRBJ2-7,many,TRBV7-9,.,TGTGCCAGCAGCTTAACCAACGATTACGAGCAGTACTTC,CASSLTNDYEQYF
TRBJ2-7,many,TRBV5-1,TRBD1,TGCGCCAGCAGCTTGACAGGGGGCTACGAGCAGTACTTC,CASSLTGGYEQYF